This entry lists 15 T cell receptor beta chains sequenced from one sample in a study of Ad26.COV2.S vaccination and SARS-CoV-2 variants. Using immunoSEQ multiplex PCR, the repertoire was profiled, and TCRdb retains in-frame clones only, with some absent. The sample consists of about 680,000 clones, approximately 88% of them appearing once. Treatment given: about 20 received Ad26.COV2.S at low or high dose, single or two shots; five or six received placebo; per-sample allocation not given. Samples came from day 63 after the first vaccine or placebo injection. Material: peripheral blood, obtained in a trial of Ad26.COV2.S vaccine versus placebo. Source of these receptors: a person between 18 and 65 years old who received the Ad26.COV2.S COVID-19 vaccine or a placebo.

The chain links TRBV4-2 to TRBJ2-7, with a possible D match to TRBD1 (6 bases). This CDR3 region has 14 residues. V was shortened by 4 bases and J by 6 bases, with 16 bases between the two germline ends. The V gene's germline CDR1 is LGHNA and CDR2 YNFKEQ. In nucleotides, the CDR3 is TGTGCCAGCAGCCCAACCTCAACAGGGCTCGAGCAGTACTTC. It translates to CASSPTSTGLEQYF.

V is TRBV7-8 and J is TRBJ1-3; D is undetermined. From germline, CDR1 is SGHVS and CDR2 FQNEAQ. This CDR3 has 15 residues. Trimming took 0 bases from V and 0 from J, leaving 6 bases between them. The CDR3 DNA reads TGTGCCAGCAGCTTAGCGGACCCCTCTGGAAACACCATATATTTT. It encodes CASSLADPSGNTIYF.

This clone was seen a single time. The V call is TRBV6-5, the J call TRBJ1-5; 8 positions agree with TRBD1. The CDR3 has 15 amino acids. The germline gives CDR1 MNHEY, CDR2 SVGAGI. Losses at the gene ends were 4 bases for V and 2 bases for J; bases not matched to a gene: 4. The CDR3, as DNA: TGTGCCAGCAGTTCAGGGGGCGCGGGCAATCAGCCCCAGCATTTT. It encodes CASSSGGAGNQPQHF.

The chain is built from TRBV27 and TRBJ1-5; 7 bases are shared with TRBD1. The germline CDR1 and CDR2 sequences are MNHEY and SMNVEV (reference sequence). The trim removed 6 bases at V and 0 bases at J, leaving 8 bases unmatched. The length of the CDR3 is 16 residues. The CDR3 DNA sequence: TGTGCCAGCAGCTCGACAGGGCCCCTTAGCAATCAGCCCCAGCATTTT. As protein: CASSSTGPLSNQPQHF.

The CDR3 here is CASRNLAENIQYF. For the CDR3, the DNA is TGTGCCAGCAGGAACCTAGCGGAAAACATTCAGTACTTC. The rearrangement joins TRBV27 to TRBJ2-4, with 7 nucleotides matching TRBD2. Germline V CDR1 and CDR2: MNHEY, SMNVEV (reference sequence). There are 13 residues in the CDR3. The J segment lost 5 bases and the V segment lost 6 bases, leaving 4 bases of the junction unmatched.

The chain recombines TRBV6-2 or TRBV6-3 with TRBJ2-5, with D tentatively TRBD1 (6 bases). CDR1 MNHEY and CDR2 SVGEGT come from the germline V gene. The V and J ends lost 2 bases and 5 bases respectively, with 18 bases between them. This CDR3 is 16 amino acids long. DNA of the CDR3: TGTGCCAGCAGTTACCCACAGGGACCCGTCGGGGAGACCCAGTACTTC. Its protein product is CASSYPQGPVGETQYF.

This sequence joins TRBV12-5 and TRBJ1-1; D call uncertain. This CDR3 has 16 amino acids. Trimming took off 0 bases at V and 5 bases at J, with 16 bases between the two ends. The germline V gene encodes CDR1 LGHNT and CDR2 FRNRAP. In DNA form, the CDR3 reads TGTGCTAGTGGTTTGGTCCGTACGGAGGCGAGAACTGAAGCTTTCTTT. It encodes CASGLVRTEARTEAFF.

This chain links TRBV19 with TRBJ1-6; D gene ambiguous. The CDR3 has 17 amino acids. Trimming took off 2 bases at V and 6 bases at J, with 17 bases between the two ends. Germline assignment: CDR1 LNHDA and CDR2 SQIVND (reference sequence). The CDR3 loop reads CASSIIGTTVLNSPLHF. DNA of the CDR3: TGTGCCAGTAGTATAATCGGAACGACGGTCCTTAATTCACCCCTCCACTTT.

J is TRBJ2-1 and V is TRBV19; the D is unclear. Germline CDR1 LNHDA, CDR2 SQIVND (reference sequence). Trimming cost V 7 bases and J 0 bases, with 22 bases left between them. The CDR3 spans 18 residues. The CDR3 spells CASTLSRNTFTSYNEQFF. In DNA, the CDR3 is TGTGCCAGTACCTTATCCCGCAACACGTTTACCTCCTACAATGAGCAGTTCTTC.

The table lists this clone with a few counts. This sequence joins TRBV18 and TRBJ2-3; D is unclear. Germline CDR1 KGHSH, CDR2 LQKENI. V lost 2 bases and J 2 bases, leaving 5 bases between the germline ends. This CDR3 contains 13 residues. CDR3 in DNA: TGTGCCAGCTCACCAAGGGACACAGATACGCAGTATTTT. Translating it yields CASSPRDTDTQYF.

This chain connects TRBV9 to TRBJ2-5; either TRBD1 or TRBD2 may supply D (5 bases each). This CDR3 has 15 amino acids. Germline CDR1 SGDLS, CDR2 YYNGEE. The germline V and J ends were trimmed by 4 bases and 2 bases, with 15 bases remaining between them. Here the CDR3 reads CASSRTRGAQETQYF. DNA of the CDR3: TGTGCCAGCAGCCGGACGAGGGGAGCTCAAGAGACCCAGTACTTC.

The genes are TRBV5-6 and TRBJ1-3; 8 nucleotides match TRBD1. This CDR3 has 14 amino acids. V was clipped by 3 bases and J by 5 bases; unmatched bases: 4. Germline V gene lookup returns CDR1 SGHDT and CDR2 YYEEEE. The CDR3, as DNA: TGTGCCAGCAGCTACAGGGGGTTTAGAAACACCATATATTTT. Amino acid sequence: CASSYRGFRNTIYF.

The chain combines TRBV6-2 or TRBV6-3 with TRBJ2-7; 12 positions agree with TRBD2. CDR3 length: 16 residues. After removal of 0 bases from V and 4 bases from J, the junction contained 4 bases not matched to a gene. Germline CDR1 is MNHEY and CDR2 is SVGEGT. DNA of the CDR3: TGTGCCAGCAGTTACTCCCCGGGACTAGCGGGTTACGAGCAGTACTTC. Protein product: CASSYSPGLAGYEQYF.

This clone has only one observation. The V gene is TRBV19, the J gene TRBJ1-1, with D possibly matching TRBD1 (5 bases). This CDR3 spans 12 amino acids. Germline values: CDR1 LNHDA, CDR2 SQIVND (reference sequence). Trimming took 10 bases from V and 1 from J, leaving 10 bases between them. The CDR3 loop is CATDTGNTEAFF. CDR3 bases: TGTGCCACCGATACAGGGAACACTGAAGCTTTCTTT.

V gene TRBV27 combines with J gene TRBJ1-1; 7 nucleotides match TRBD1. V gave up 3 bases and J gave up 3 bases; unmatched junction bases: 4. In germline, CDR1 is MNHEY, CDR2 SMNVEV (reference sequence). The CDR3 is 14 residues long. CDR3 loop: CASSLEGAHTEAFF. The CDR3 DNA reads TGTGCCAGCAGTTTGGAGGGGGCGCACACTGAAGCTTTCTTT.